Following are 5 T cell receptor beta chains from one sample sequenced in a study of cytomegalovirus exposure and HLA in healthy donors. It was with 60 Vbeta and 13 Jbeta primers that the PCR ran. The method was immunoSEQ multiplex PCR; TCRdb's version includes in-frame clones alone and lacks a portion of them. Of 150,000 to 200,000 clones in the sample, roughly 80% were seen once. Material for sequencing was PBMCs. Receptor source: a man in his late teens or twenties in good health and CMV-seropositive.

V usage is TRBV19 and J usage is TRBJ1-5; D not certain. The V and J ends lost 7 bases and 11 bases respectively, with 12 bases between them. The length of the CDR3 is 11 residues. CDR1 is LNHDA and CDR2 is SQIVND in the germline V gene (reference sequence). The CDR3: CASNKGAAQHF. CDR3 DNA: TGTGCCAGTAATAAGGGAGCAGCCCAGCATTTT.

V is TRBV2 and J is TRBJ2-7, with D possibly being TRBD2 (6 bases). V was pared by 6 bases and J by 3 bases, with 15 bases between. This CDR3 is 14 amino acids long. Germline assignment: CDR1 SNHLY and CDR2 FYNNEI. This chain's CDR3 is CASRELGTLYEQYF. For the CDR3, the DNA is TGTGCCAGCAGAGAACTAGGGACTCTCTACGAGCAGTACTTC.

This chain uses TRBV6-1 with TRBJ2-3; maybe TRBD1 (6 bases). The CDR3 consists of 15 residues. The V gene lost 6 bases and the J gene lost 5 bases, with 18 bases spanning the gap. Germline V gene data show CDR1 as MNHNS and CDR2 as SASEGT. The CDR3 DNA is TGTGCCAGCAGGCCCGTGGGGGCTTTGAGAGATACGCAGTATTTT. Protein: CASRPVGALRDTQYF.

In regard to this clone: One end of the junction is discordant with germline, which a read error may explain. V and J are TRBV29-1 and TRBJ1-2; D is possibly TRBD1 (6 bases). CDR1 is SQVTM, CDR2 ANQGSEA, per germline. The CDR3 runs 10 residues. This chain's CDR3 is CSVPGDGYAF. CDR3 nucleotides: TGCAGCGTCCCAGGGGATGGCTACGCCTTC.

The chain links TRBV10-3 to TRBJ1-1; tentatively, D is TRBD1 (6 bases). This CDR3 contains 13 residues. The V and J ends lost 7 bases and 1 base respectively, with 10 bases between them. Germline lookup yields CDR1 ENHRY and CDR2 SYGVKD. The CDR3 is CAITAGANTEAFF. The CDR3 DNA is TGTGCCATCACCGCAGGGGCGAACACTGAAGCTTTCTTT.